These 14 T cell receptor beta chains share one sample of origin, sequenced in a study of T cells after yellow fever vaccination. TCRdb recomputed calls from the 5' RACE reads with MiXCR, one row per CDR3 protein. The sample carries approximately 300,000 distinct CDR3 sequences, 8.5% to 10% recorded once. The sequencing here drew on PBMCs, taken on the day of the first yellow fever vaccination. The receptors here all came from a man younger than 35 who received the YFV17D yellow fever vaccine.

Only a few counts were recorded for this clonotype. V gene TRBV7-2 combines with J gene TRBJ2-3; 9 nucleotides match TRBD2. This CDR3 has 16 residues. With 5 bases clipped from V and 3 bases from J, the junction kept 9 bases outside the gene matches. Germline assignment: CDR1 SGHTA and CDR2 FQGNSA. The CDR3 nucleotides are TGTGCCAGCAGCCCAGGCGGGGGGGGGGCGACAGATACGCAGTATTTT. Residues: CASSPGGGGATDTQYF.

At least ten counts were recorded for this clonotype. The chain combines TRBV5-1 with TRBJ2-7; 10 bases are a match to TRBD1. Germline V CDR1 and CDR2: SGHRS, YFSETQ. The CDR3 is 13 amino acids. The ends lost 8 bases at V and 6 bases at J; junction bases unmatched: 8. The chain's CDR3 is CASRDRGSIEQYF. In DNA, the CDR3 is TGCGCCAGTAGGGACAGGGGATCGATCGAGCAGTACTTC.

The CDR3 DNA is TGCGCCAGCGCCGGGACAGGGGAGCTGGGAGATACGCAGTATTTT. Its protein is CASAGTGELGDTQYF. This chain connects TRBV5-1 to TRBJ2-3; 10 nucleotides line up with TRBD1. Trimming took 7 bases from V and 5 from J; bases not matched to a gene: 10. This CDR3 has 15 residues. CDR1 and CDR2 from the germline V gene are SGHRS and YFSETQ. The variable domain in full, completed from reference TRBV5-1 and TRBJ2-3, reads KAGVTQTPRYLIKTRGQQVTLSCSPISGHRSVSWYQQTPGQGLQFLFEYFSETQRNKGNFPGRFSGRQFSNSRSEMNVSTLELGDSALYLCASAGTGELGDTQYFGPGTRLTVL.

The chain is built from TRBV4-3 and TRBJ2-2, with D perhaps matching TRBD2 (5 bases). Germline lookup yields CDR1 LGHNA and CDR2 YSLEER. Trimming removed 0 bases at V and 4 bases at J, with 12 bases between. This CDR3 has 16 amino acids. The CDR3 loop is CASSQEPGSSTGELFF. CDR3 coding DNA: TGCGCCAGCAGCCAAGAACCGGGGTCCTCCACCGGGGAGCTGTTTTTT.

This clonotype has just a few counts. The chain recombines TRBV10-3 with TRBJ2-1, with D tentatively TRBD1 (7 bases). Germline V CDR1 and CDR2: ENHRY, SYGVKD. V was clipped by 0 bases and J by 5 bases, with 14 bases between them. CDR3 length: 16 residues. The CDR3 here is CAISESEGAGNNEQFF. CDR3 DNA sequence: TGTGCCATCAGTGAGTCGGAGGGGGCAGGGAACAATGAGCAGTTCTTC.

The J gene is TRBJ2-1, the V gene TRBV11-3; tentatively, D is TRBD1 (6 bases). Germline CDR1 reads SGHNT; CDR2 reads YENEEA. The CDR3 totals 13 residues. V was cut by 1 base and J by 7 bases, with 8 bases left in between. The CDR3 nucleotides read TGTGCCAGCAGCTTAGGGGGGCCGAATGAGCAGTTCTTC. It encodes CASSLGGPNEQFF. The full variable domain, its missing parts supplied by reference TRBV11-3 and TRBJ2-1, is EAGVVQSPRYKIIEKKQPVAFWCNPISGHNTLYWYLQNLGQGPELLIRYENEEAVDDSQLPKDRFSAERLKGVDSTLKIQPAELGDSAVYLCASSLGGPNEQFFGPGTRLTVL.

There are many counts of this clonotype. The V call is TRBV9, the J call TRBJ2-3; tentative D call: TRBD1 (5 bases). Trimming took 0 bases from V and 2 from J, leaving 10 bases between them. CDR3 length: 15 residues. Germline V CDR1 and CDR2: SGDLS, YYNGEE. The CDR3, as DNA: TGTGCCAGCAGCGTAGAGGGCAGGGACACAGATACGCAGTATTTT. Translation gives CASSVEGRDTDTQYF.

At least ten counts were recorded for this clonotype. The chain couples TRBV7-2 to TRBJ2-4; 9 nucleotides match TRBD1. Germline CDR1 is SGHTA and CDR2 is FQGNSA. V was clipped by 5 bases and J by 7 bases; unmatched bases: 3. The CDR3 totals 13 residues. In DNA, the CDR3 is TGTGCCAGCAGCACCGGACAGGGGAACATTCAGTACTTC. This translates into CASSTGQGNIQYF.

This clonotype turned up a few times. The CDR3 loop reads CSAGNTGRAYNEQFF. CDR3 nucleotides: TGCAGTGCTGGCAATACAGGGAGAGCCTACAATGAGCAGTTCTTC. J is TRBJ2-1 and V is TRBV20-1; weak D call: TRBD1 (6 bases). Germline V gene lookup returns CDR1 DFQATT and CDR2 SNEGSKA (reference sequence). Trimming removed 5 bases at V and 2 bases at J, with 16 bases between. The CDR3 has 15 amino acids.

In this sample, this clonotype is medium-sized. The chain recombines TRBV7-9 with TRBJ2-2; 7 bases line up with TRBD1. Germline V gene lookup returns CDR1 SEHNR and CDR2 FQNEAQ (reference sequence). The CDR3 covers 15 residues. V shed 5 bases, J shed 4 bases, and the junction held 7 bases outside the gene matches. CDR3 sequence reads: CASSIPGQPTGELFF. DNA for the CDR3: TGTGCCAGCAGCATCCCGGGACAGCCCACCGGGGAGCTGTTTTTT.

The V call is TRBV6-2 or TRBV6-3, the J call TRBJ2-5; possibly TRBD2 for D (7 bases). The CDR3 has 15 amino acids. Looked up from germline, CDR1 is MNHEY and CDR2 is SVGEGT. Trimming stripped 2 bases from V and 4 bases from J, with 14 bases between. CDR3 coding DNA: TGTGCCAGCAGTTACGTGGGGGGGCCCGGAGAGACCCAGTACTTC. This sequence encodes CASSYVGGPGETQYF.

This chain connects TRBV9 to TRBJ1-2, with no clear D. CDR3 size: 15 residues. Germline V gene data show CDR1 as SGDLS and CDR2 as YYNGEE. Trimming took off 0 bases at V and 2 bases at J, with 11 bases between the two ends. CDR3 nucleotides: TGTGCCAGCAGCGTAGGGCCAGGCGCCAACTATGGCTACACCTTC. It encodes CASSVGPGANYGYTF.

This clonotype turned up a few times. The rearrangement joins TRBV24-1 to TRBJ1-5; TRBD1 aligns across 11 bases. Germline CDR1 KGHDR, CDR2 SFDVKD. After removal of 2 bases from V and 4 bases from J, the junction contained 3 bases not matched to a gene. The CDR3 runs to 16 residues. The chain's CDR3 is CATSDSGQGENQPQHF. In DNA form, the CDR3 reads TGTGCCACCAGTGATTCGGGACAGGGGGAAAATCAGCCCCAGCATTTT.

This clonotype has a handful of counts. The genes are TRBV3-1 and TRBJ2-1; the match to TRBD2 covers 11 bases. The J segment lost 6 bases and the V segment lost 2 bases, leaving 3 bases of the junction unmatched. Germline V gene sequence: CDR1 LGHDT, CDR2 YNNKEL (reference sequence). The CDR3 runs 15 residues. The CDR3 protein is CASSQRLAGGNEQFF. The CDR3 DNA sequence: TGTGCCAGCAGCCAAAGGCTAGCGGGGGGCAATGAGCAGTTCTTC.